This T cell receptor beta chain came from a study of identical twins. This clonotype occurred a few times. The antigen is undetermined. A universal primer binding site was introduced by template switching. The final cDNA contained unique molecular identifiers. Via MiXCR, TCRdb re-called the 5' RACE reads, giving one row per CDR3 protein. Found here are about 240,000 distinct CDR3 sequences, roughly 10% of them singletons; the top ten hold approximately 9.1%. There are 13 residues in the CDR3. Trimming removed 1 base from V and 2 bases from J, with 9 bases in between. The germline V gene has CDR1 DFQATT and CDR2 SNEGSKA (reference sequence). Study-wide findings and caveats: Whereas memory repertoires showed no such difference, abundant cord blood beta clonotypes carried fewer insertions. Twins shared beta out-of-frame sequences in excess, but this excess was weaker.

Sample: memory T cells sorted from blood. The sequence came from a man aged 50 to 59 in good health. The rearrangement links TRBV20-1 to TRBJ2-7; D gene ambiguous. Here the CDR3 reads CSARARSAYEQYF. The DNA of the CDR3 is TGCAGTGCTAGAGCCAGGTCCGCCTACGAGCAGTACTTC.